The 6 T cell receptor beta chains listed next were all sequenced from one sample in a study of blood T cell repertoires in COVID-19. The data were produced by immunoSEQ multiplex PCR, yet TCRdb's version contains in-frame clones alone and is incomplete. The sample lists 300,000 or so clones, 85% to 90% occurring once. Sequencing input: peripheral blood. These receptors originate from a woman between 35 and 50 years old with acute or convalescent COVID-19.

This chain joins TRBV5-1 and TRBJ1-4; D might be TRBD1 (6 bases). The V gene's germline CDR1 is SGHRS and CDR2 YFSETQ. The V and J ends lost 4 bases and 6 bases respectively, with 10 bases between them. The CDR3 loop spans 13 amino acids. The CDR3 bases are TGCGCCAGCAGCGACAGGCGCGATGAAAAACTGTTTTTT. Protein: CASSDRRDEKLFF. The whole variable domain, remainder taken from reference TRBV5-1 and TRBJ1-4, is KAGVTQTPRYLIKTRGQQVTLSCSPISGHRSVSWYQQTPGQGLQFLFEYFSETQRNKGNFPGRFSGRQFSNSRSEMNVSTLELGDSALYLCASSDRRDEKLFFGSGTQLSVL.

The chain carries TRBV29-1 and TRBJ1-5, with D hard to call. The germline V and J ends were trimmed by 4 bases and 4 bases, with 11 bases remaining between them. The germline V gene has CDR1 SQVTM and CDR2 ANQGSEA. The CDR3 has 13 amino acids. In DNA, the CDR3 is TGCAGCGTTGCCCCCGGGGTTAATCAGCCCCAGCATTTT. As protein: CSVAPGVNQPQHF. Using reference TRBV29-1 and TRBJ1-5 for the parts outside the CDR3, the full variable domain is SAVISQKPSRDICQRGTSLTIQCQVDSQVTMMFWYRQQPGQSLTLIATANQGSEATYESGFVIDKFPISRPNLTFSTLTVSNMSPEDSSIYLCSVAPGVNQPQHFGDGTRLSIL.

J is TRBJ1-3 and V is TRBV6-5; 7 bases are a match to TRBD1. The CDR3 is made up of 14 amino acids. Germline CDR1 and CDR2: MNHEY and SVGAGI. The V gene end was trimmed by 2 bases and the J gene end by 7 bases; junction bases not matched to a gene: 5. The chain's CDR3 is CASSYGTEANTIYF. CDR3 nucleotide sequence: TGTGCCAGCAGTTACGGGACAGAAGCGAACACCATATATTTT.

This CDR3 is CASSYSTQGHYGYTF. The CDR3, as DNA: TGTGCCAGCAGTTACTCGACCCAGGGGCACTATGGCTACACCTTC. The chain recombines TRBV6-5 with TRBJ1-2, with a weak D call TRBD1 (6 bases). Germline-derived CDR1 and CDR2 are MNHEY and SVGAGI. The CDR3 extends over 15 amino acids. The V and J ends lost 0 bases and 3 bases respectively, with 11 bases between them.

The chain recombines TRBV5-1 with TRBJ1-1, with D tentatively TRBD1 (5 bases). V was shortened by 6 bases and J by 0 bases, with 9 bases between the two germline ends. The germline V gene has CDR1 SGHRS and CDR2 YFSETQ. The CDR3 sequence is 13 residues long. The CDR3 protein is CASNGALNTEAFF. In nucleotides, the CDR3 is TGCGCCAGCAATGGGGCGCTGAACACTGAAGCTTTCTTT. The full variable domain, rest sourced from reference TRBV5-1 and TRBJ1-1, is KAGVTQTPRYLIKTRGQQVTLSCSPISGHRSVSWYQQTPGQGLQFLFEYFSETQRNKGNFPGRFSGRQFSNSRSEMNVSTLELGDSALYLCASNGALNTEAFFGQGTRLTVV.

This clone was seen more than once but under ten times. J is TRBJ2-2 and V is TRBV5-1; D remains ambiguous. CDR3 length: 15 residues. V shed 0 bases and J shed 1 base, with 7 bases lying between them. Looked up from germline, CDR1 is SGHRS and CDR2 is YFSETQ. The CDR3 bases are TGCGCCAGCAGCTTGGTATCGGTGAACACCGGGGAGCTGTTTTTT. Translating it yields CASSLVSVNTGELFF.